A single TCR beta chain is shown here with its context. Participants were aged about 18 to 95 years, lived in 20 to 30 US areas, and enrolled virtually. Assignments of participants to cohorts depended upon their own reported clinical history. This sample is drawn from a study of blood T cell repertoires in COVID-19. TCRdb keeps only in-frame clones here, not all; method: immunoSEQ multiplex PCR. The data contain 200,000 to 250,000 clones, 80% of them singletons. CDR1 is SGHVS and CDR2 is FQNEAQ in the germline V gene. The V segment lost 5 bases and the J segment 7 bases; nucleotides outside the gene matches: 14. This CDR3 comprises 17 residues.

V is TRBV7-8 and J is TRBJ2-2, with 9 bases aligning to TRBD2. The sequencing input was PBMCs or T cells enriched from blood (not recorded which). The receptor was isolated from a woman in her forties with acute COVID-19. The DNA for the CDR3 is TGTGCCAGCAGCCCAGAGGGGCGGGAGGGCGGAAGCGGGGAGCTGTTTTTT. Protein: CASSPEGREGGSGELFF.